The rows below give T cell receptor beta chains drawn from one sample of a study of spatial heterogeneity in lung cancer. TCRdb re-called the 5' RACE reads with MiXCR, one entry per CDR3 protein. This sample has 48,000 or so distinct CDR3 sequences; roughly 5% occur once, and the top ten carry 8.5% to 14%. Sequencing used PBMCs, obtained at surgery. The receptors shown here come from a male donor with early-stage non-small cell lung cancer. CDR3s include the opening cysteine and the closing phenylalanine or tryptophan. D genes are given only for firm matches. For some rows the clone size is stated as once, few or many, or as a class when expanded; others skip it.

V: TRBV29-1; size: many; D: -; J: TRBJ2-5; DNA: TGCAGCGTTGACGCCGAGACCCAGTACTTC; CDR3: CSVDAETQYF
V: TRBV5-1; size: many; D: TRBD2; J: TRBJ2-1; DNA: TGCGCCAGCAGCCAAGGACTAGCGGCCGGGAATGAGCAGTTCTTC; CDR3: CASSQGLAAGNEQFF
V: TRBV25-1; size: many; D: -; J: TRBJ2-7; DNA: TGTGCCAGCAGCAAACTAGGGTCCTACGAGCAGTACTTC; CDR3: CASSKLGSYEQYF
V: TRBV5-1; size: many; D: -; J: TRBJ2-7; DNA: TGCGCCAGCAGCTTGGAACGCTCGAGGGACGAGCAGTACTTC; CDR3: CASSLERSRDEQYF
V: TRBV5-5; size: many; D: -; J: TRBJ2-2; DNA: TGTGCCAGCAGCTATGGACAGTTTACCGGGGAGCTGTTTTTT; CDR3: CASSYGQFTGELFF
V: TRBV10-3; size: many; D: TRBD2; J: TRBJ2-3; DNA: TGTGCCATCAGTGGGCTAGCGGGGAGCACAGATACGCAGTATTTT; CDR3: CAISGLAGSTDTQYF
V: TRBV5-1; size: many; D: TRBD2; J: TRBJ2-5; DNA: TGCGCCAGCAGCGTTAAAGCGGGGGGAGAGACCCAGTACTTC; CDR3: CASSVKAGGETQYF
V: TRBV29-1; size: -; D: -; J: TRBJ1-1; DNA: TGCAGCGTTGGAAAAACTACTGAAGCTTTCTTT; CDR3: CSVGKTTEAFF
V: TRBV5-1; size: many; D: -; J: TRBJ2-2; DNA: TGCGCCAGCAGCCCCTTGACAGGCGGGAACACCGGGGAGCTGTTTTTT; CDR3: CASSPLTGGNTGELFF
V: TRBV29-1; size: many; D: -; J: TRBJ2-5; DNA: TGCAGCGTTTCCCGGGCACAAGAGACCCAGTACTTC; CDR3: CSVSRAQETQYF
V: TRBV19; size: few; D: TRBD1; J: TRBJ2-2; DNA: TGTGCCAGCAGACAGGGGGCGGCGAACACCGGGGAGCTGTTTTTT; CDR3: CASRQGAANTGELFF
V: TRBV7-7; size: many; D: TRBD2; J: TRBJ2-2; DNA: TGTGCTAGCAGCCAACAGCCTAGCGGGAGGGCCAACGGGGAGCTGTTTTTT; CDR3: CASSQQPSGRANGELFF
V: TRBV19; size: many; D: -; J: TRBJ2-6; DNA: TGTGCCAGTAGTGGGATCACAGGGACCGGGGCCAACGTCCTGACTTTC; CDR3: CASSGITGTGANVLTF
V: TRBV11-2; size: -; D: -; J: TRBJ1-1; DNA: TGTGCCAGCAGCTTTCTCATCAGTGACACTGAAGCTTTCTTT; CDR3: CASSFLISDTEAFF
V: TRBV4-1; size: many; D: -; J: TRBJ2-5; DNA: TGCGCCAGCAGCCAAGATGAGGCGCGCCCAGAGACCCAGTACTTC; CDR3: CASSQDEARPETQYF
V: TRBV3-1; size: many; D: -; J: TRBJ1-5; DNA: TGTGCCAGCAGCGCCAGGGCAGGGAATCAGCCCCAGCATTTT; CDR3: CASSARAGNQPQHF
V: TRBV6-6; size: many; D: TRBD1; J: TRBJ2-5; DNA: TGTGCCAGCAGTTCCGAGGGGGCCCCGGGAGAGACCCAGTACTTC; CDR3: CASSSEGAPGETQYF
V: TRBV5-1; size: many; D: -; J: TRBJ2-1; DNA: TGCGCCAGCAGACGTGACGGGGCGTTGGAGCAGTTCTTC; CDR3: CASRRDGALEQFF
V: TRBV20-1; size: many; D: TRBD1; J: TRBJ1-6; DNA: TGCAGTGCTACCGCGACAGGGTTTGAAAATTCACCCCTCCACTTT; CDR3: CSATATGFENSPLHF
V: TRBV7-9; size: many; D: -; J: TRBJ2-7; DNA: TGTGCCAGCAGCACATCCGGCCGCCAGCAGTACTTC; CDR3: CASSTSGRQQYF
V: TRBV6-2/TRBV6-3; size: few; D: TRBD2; J: TRBJ2-5; DNA: TGTGCCAGCACCAACCCCGGGGAGGGGACCCAGTACTTC; CDR3: CASTNPGEGTQYF
V: TRBV6-6; size: many; D: TRBD1; J: TRBJ1-1; DNA: TGTGCCAGCAGTAGGGATGGACAGGCTGAAGCTTTCTTT; CDR3: CASSRDGQAEAFF
V: TRBV20-1; size: many; D: TRBD2; J: TRBJ2-1; DNA: TGCAGTGCTAACCGACGGGCACTAGCGGGAGTTGAGCAGTTCTTC; CDR3: CSANRRALAGVEQFF
V: TRBV7-9; size: many; D: TRBD1; J: TRBJ1-3; DNA: TGTGCCAGCAGCAACCCCCGGGGACAGTCTGGAAACACCATATATTTT; CDR3: CASSNPRGQSGNTIYF
V: TRBV3-1; size: many; D: -; J: TRBJ1-6; DNA: TGTGCCAGCAGCCAAGAATTCGGAAATTCACCCCTCCACTTT; CDR3: CASSQEFGNSPLHF
V: TRBV20-1; size: many; D: TRBD1; J: TRBJ2-3; DNA: TGCAGTGCGGATGGACAGGGGGGGGCAGATACGCAGTATTTT; CDR3: CSADGQGGADTQYF
V: TRBV15; size: many; D: -; J: TRBJ1-4; DNA: TGTGCCACCAGCGAGCGGCCCCGCGAAAAACTGTTTTTT; CDR3: CATSERPREKLFF
V: TRBV28; size: many; D: TRBD2; J: TRBJ2-1; DNA: TGTGCCAGCAGTCCTAGCGGGAATGAGCAGTTCTTC; CDR3: CASSPSGNEQFF
V: TRBV4-1; size: -; D: -; J: TRBJ1-1; DNA: TGCGCCAGCAGCCAAGTGGACAGAGGTCGGTTTGAAGCTTTCTTT; CDR3: CASSQVDRGRFEAFF
V: TRBV20-1; size: many; D: -; J: TRBJ2-1; DNA: TGCAGTGCTCAGGGGCGGTATGAGCAGTTCTTC; CDR3: CSAQGRYEQFF
V: TRBV12-3/TRBV12-4; size: many; D: -; J: TRBJ1-2; DNA: TGTGCCAGCAGTTTGGCCCAGCCCCTAGGCTACACCTTC; CDR3: CASSLAQPLGYTF
V: TRBV5-1; size: many; D: TRBD1; J: TRBJ2-7; DNA: TGCGCCAGCAGCTTCGGACAGGGGGGCACCGAGCAGTACTTC; CDR3: CASSFGQGGTEQYF
V: TRBV7-2; size: many; D: -; J: TRBJ2-5; DNA: TGTGCCAGCAGCACGTACCAAGAGACCCAGTACTTC; CDR3: CASSTYQETQYF
V: TRBV6-5; size: many; D: -; J: TRBJ2-1; DNA: TGTGCCAGCAGTTCCCGAGTGAACAATGAGCAGTTCTTC; CDR3: CASSSRVNNEQFF
V: TRBV11-2; size: many; D: -; J: TRBJ2-2; DNA: TGTGCCAGCAGCTTAGTGGCGGGCTTAAGTCCCGGGGAGCTGTTTTTT; CDR3: CASSLVAGLSPGELFF
V: TRBV5-5; size: -; D: -; J: TRBJ2-5; DNA: TGTGCCAGCAGCTTGCGTGTGGGCTGGACGGGAGAGACCCAGTACTTC; CDR3: CASSLRVGWTGETQYF
V: TRBV7-2; size: many; D: -; J: TRBJ1-1; DNA: TGTGCCAGCCTTATGACACTCGGGAACACTGAAGCTTTCTTT; CDR3: CASLMTLGNTEAFF
V: TRBV7-9; size: many; D: -; J: TRBJ2-5; DNA: TGTGCCAGCAGCTTAGACCCCCCCCAAGAGACCCAGTACTTC; CDR3: CASSLDPPQETQYF
V: TRBV7-9; size: many; D: -; J: TRBJ2-7; DNA: TGTGCCAGCAGCTTAGACAGGGCCATGAGCTACGAGCAGTACTTC; CDR3: CASSLDRAMSYEQYF
V: TRBV20-1; size: many; D: TRBD2; J: TRBJ2-3; DNA: TGCAGTGCTAGACCCCCGGTAGCGGGGGCCTTCACAGATACGCAGTATTTT; CDR3: CSARPPVAGAFTDTQYF
V: TRBV7-2; size: -; D: -; J: TRBJ2-1; DNA: TGTGCCAGCAGCCCTGACGGGGGTTTGGGCAATGAGCAGTTCTTC; CDR3: CASSPDGGLGNEQFF
V: TRBV7-6; size: many; D: -; J: TRBJ1-2; DNA: TGTGCCAGCAGCCCCCGCAACGGAGGCTATGGCTACACCTTC; CDR3: CASSPRNGGYGYTF
V: TRBV28; size: many; D: -; J: TRBJ2-4; DNA: TGTGCCAGCAGTTTATGGCCTAGGGGGAGCCAAAACATTCAGTACTTC; CDR3: CASSLWPRGSQNIQYF
V: TRBV15; size: many; D: -; J: TRBJ1-5; DNA: TGTGCCACCAGCAGGGGTATCCGGGACAACAATCAGCCCCAGCATTTT; CDR3: CATSRGIRDNNQPQHF
V: TRBV18; size: many; D: TRBD1; J: TRBJ1-6; DNA: TGTGCCAGCCGACAGGGCAGGAATTCACCCCTCCACTTT; CDR3: CASRQGRNSPLHF
V: TRBV12-3/TRBV12-4; size: many; D: -; J: TRBJ2-6; DNA: TGTGCCAGCAGTTTAAAGGGACGCACCCTGAGTTTC; CDR3: CASSLKGRTLSF
V: TRBV14; size: few; D: -; J: TRBJ2-1; DNA: TGTGCCAGCAGCCAAGATCCCGGGTTTGACAATGAGCAGTTCTTC; CDR3: CASSQDPGFDNEQFF
V: TRBV11-3; size: many; D: -; J: TRBJ2-3; DNA: TGTGCCAGCAGCTTAGATCCCGGAGAGCAGTATTTT; CDR3: CASSLDPGEQYF
V: TRBV7-2; size: many; D: -; J: TRBJ2-1; DNA: TGTGCCAGCAGCCCCAGTAGGGAGTTCTTC; CDR3: CASSPSREFF
V: TRBV29-1; size: many; D: -; J: TRBJ1-1; DNA: TGCAGCGTTGTCAAAGGGGGTAGGAGCACTGAAGCTTTCTTT; CDR3: CSVVKGGRSTEAFF